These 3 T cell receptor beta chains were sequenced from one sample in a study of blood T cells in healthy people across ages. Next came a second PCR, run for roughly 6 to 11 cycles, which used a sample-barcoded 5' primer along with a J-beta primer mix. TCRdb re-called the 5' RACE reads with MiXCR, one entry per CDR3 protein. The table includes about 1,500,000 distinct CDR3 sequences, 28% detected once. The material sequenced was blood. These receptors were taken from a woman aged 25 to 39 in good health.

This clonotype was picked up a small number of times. The CDR3 nucleotides are TGTGCCAGCTCACCACGGACAGGGGGCGGGGACACTGAAGCTTTCTTT. This sequence encodes CASSPRTGGGDTEAFF. J is TRBJ1-1 and V is TRBV18, with TRBD1 matching 11 bases. The CDR3 totals 16 residues. CDR1 is KGHSH and CDR2 is LQKENI in the germline V gene. With 1 base clipped from V and 3 bases from J, the junction kept 4 bases outside the gene matches.

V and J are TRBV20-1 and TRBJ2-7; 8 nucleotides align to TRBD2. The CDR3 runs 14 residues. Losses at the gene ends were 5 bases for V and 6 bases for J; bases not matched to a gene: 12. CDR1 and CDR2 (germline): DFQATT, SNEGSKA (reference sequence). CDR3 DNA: TGCAGTGCTTTAGTAGCGGGAAGGGTGGGCGAGCAGTACTTC. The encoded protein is CSALVAGRVGEQYF.

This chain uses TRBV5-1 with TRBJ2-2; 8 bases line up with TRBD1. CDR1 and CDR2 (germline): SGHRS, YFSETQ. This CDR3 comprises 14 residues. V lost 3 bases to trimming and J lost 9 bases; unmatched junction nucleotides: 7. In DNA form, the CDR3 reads TGCGCCAGCAGCTCGGACAGGGCAGATCGGGAGCTGTTTTTT. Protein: CASSSDRADRELFF. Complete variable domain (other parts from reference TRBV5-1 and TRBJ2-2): KAGVTQTPRYLIKTRGQQVTLSCSPISGHRSVSWYQQTPGQGLQFLFEYFSETQRNKGNFPGRFSGRQFSNSRSEMNVSTLELGDSALYLCASSSDRADRELFFGEGSRLTVL.